The text below deals with one T cell receptor beta chain. Measured with immunoSEQ multiplex PCR; TCRdb has only the in-frame clones, and not every one. The table records 95,000 or so clones, roughly 90% of them present only once. The CDR3 contains 19 residues. V shed 4 bases, J shed 4 bases, and the junction held 16 bases outside the gene matches. Germline V gives CDR1 MNHEY, CDR2 SMNVEV (reference sequence). This entry comes from a study of T cell responses to AZD1222 COVID-19 vaccine. Here the sequenced sample was peripheral blood, taken on day 0 of AZD1222 vaccination. This chain joins TRBV27 and TRBJ2-2; 9 bases fit TRBD2. This receptor was identified in an adult in good health. CDR3 nucleotides: TGTGCCAGCAGTTCCTATCTTTTTTGGGTAGCGGGGGCCACCGGGGAGCTGTTTTTT. This codes for CASSSYLFWVAGATGELFF.